The 15 T cell receptor beta chains given below trace back to one sample, sequenced in a study of T-cell reconstitution after alpha-beta-depleted transplantation in children. A library of TCRbeta sequences, prepared with unique molecular identifiers, was generated. TCRdb re-called the PCR reads with MiXCR, one entry per CDR3 protein. The data show some 200,000 distinct CDR3 sequences, with roughly 10% seen just once and less than 8% held by the top ten. Sequences were derived from PBMCs from the stem cell graft donor, sampled from the stem cell graft. The receptors were sampled from a human donor who donated a stem cell graft to a child with acute lymphoblastic leukemia.

Details on this clonotype: This may arise from a read error, as a much more abundant clone is one base away. The chain employs TRBV14 and TRBJ2-7; 7 bases line up with TRBD1. Trimming cost V 5 bases and J 3 bases; bases outside gene matches: 1. There are 12 residues in the CDR3. The germline V gene has CDR1 SGHDN and CDR2 FVKESK. In DNA, the CDR3 is TGTGCCAGCAGCTGGGACAGCTACGAGCAGTACTTC. Translation gives CASSWDSYEQYF. Full variable domain (remainder filled in from reference TRBV14 and TRBJ2-7): EAGVTQFPSHSVIEKGQTVTLRCDPISGHDNLYWYRRVMGKEIKFLLHFVKESKQDESGMPNNRFLAERTGGTYSTLKVQPAELEDSGVYFCASSWDSYEQYFGPGTRLTVT.

This clonotype was seen once. The J gene is TRBJ2-7, the V gene TRBV6-5; D call uncertain. Germline V gene lookup returns CDR1 MNHEY and CDR2 SVGAGI. Trimming shortened V by 0 bases and J by 1 base, and 4 bases separated the two germline ends. This CDR3 spans 13 amino acids. CDR3 bases: TGTGCCAGCAGTTACTCCTCTTCCTACGAGCAGTACTTC. This sequence encodes CASSYSSSYEQYF.

This clonotype occurred once. In nucleotides, the CDR3 is TGTGCCAGCAGACTCCGGGACAGGGGGATTAACACTGAAGCTTTCTTT. Its protein product is CASRLRDRGINTEAFF. The chain employs TRBV7-6 and TRBJ1-1, with 11 bases aligning to TRBD1. The CDR3 spans 16 residues. J was trimmed by 2 bases and V by 6 bases; bases with no gene match: 8. Germline CDR1 and CDR2: SGHVS and FNYEAQ.

This clonotype was seen at least ten times. The rearrangement uses TRBV16 and TRBJ1-1; TRBD1 is a possible D gene (6 bases). The germline CDR1 and CDR2 sequences are KGHSY and FQNENV. This CDR3 contains 15 residues. V lost 4 bases and J 1 base, leaving 13 bases between the germline ends. CDR3 in amino acids: CASSRTDRGNTEAFF. For the CDR3, the DNA is TGTGCCAGCAGCCGCACGGACAGAGGGAACACTGAAGCTTTCTTT.

This clonotype was detected a few times. The J gene is TRBJ1-6, the V gene TRBV5-5; 7 bases match TRBD1. The CDR3 sequence is 16 residues long. Germline V gene lookup returns CDR1 SGHKS and CDR2 YYEKEE (reference sequence). V was clipped by 3 bases and J by 0 bases; unmatched bases: 3. Written as DNA, the CDR3 is TGTGCCAGCAGCTCGGGACAGAACTCCTATAATTCACCCCTCCACTTT. This encodes CASSSGQNSYNSPLHF.

As concerns this clonotype: This could be a read error, since a much larger clone is one nucleotide away. V is TRBV5-1 and J is TRBJ1-4, with 7 bases that match TRBD1. CDR1 and CDR2 (germline): SGHRS, YFSETQ. The CDR3 is 14 amino acids. Trimming cost V 2 bases and J 9 bases; bases outside gene matches: 7. Here the CDR3 reads CASSFLGGDKKLFF. CDR3 bases: TGCGCCAGCAGCTTCCTAGGGGGCGATAAAAAACTGTTTTTT. Complete variable domain (other parts from reference TRBV5-1 and TRBJ1-4): KAGVTQTPRYLIKTRGQQVTLSCSPISGHRSVSWYQQTPGQGLQFLFEYFSETQRNKGNFPGRFSGRQFSNSRSEMNVSTLELGDSALYLCASSFLGGDKKLFFGSGTQLSVL.

This clonotype was counted many times. This chain connects TRBV7-2 to TRBJ2-7; D is unclear. V was clipped by 6 bases and J by 2 bases, with 5 bases between them. From germline, CDR1 is SGHTA and CDR2 FQGNSA. The CDR3 has 11 residues. For the CDR3, the DNA is TGTGCCAGCAGTTCCGCCTACGAGCAGTACTTC. Residues: CASSSAYEQYF.

The rearrangement joins TRBV5-1 to TRBJ2-7; D may be TRBD2 (7 bases). Germline V gives CDR1 SGHRS, CDR2 YFSETQ. The CDR3 length is 17 residues. The V gene lost 0 bases and the J gene lost 0 bases, with 16 bases spanning the gap. The CDR3 protein is CASSLARPGGYSYEQYF. The CDR3 DNA reads TGCGCCAGCAGCTTGGCCAGGCCGGGGGGCTACTCCTACGAGCAGTACTTC.

This clonotype was observed a handful of times. The rearrangement links TRBV7-2 to TRBJ1-1; a possible D gene is TRBD1 (5 bases). V lost 2 bases to trimming and J lost 4 bases, with 17 bases between them. Looked up from germline, CDR1 is SGHTA and CDR2 is FQGNSA. The CDR3 length is 16 residues. CDR3 DNA sequence: TGTGCCAGCAGCTTATGGGGGAGGGGCGCGTCCACTGAAGCTTTCTTT. As protein: CASSLWGRGASTEAFF.

The genes are TRBV6-5 and TRBJ2-7; D perhaps matches TRBD2 (6 bases). Between the trimmed V and J ends, which lost 4 bases and 0 bases, there was a span of 13 bases. The germline V gene has CDR1 MNHEY and CDR2 SVGAGI. The CDR3 has 15 residues. The CDR3 sequence: CASSSNSEGSYEQYF. The CDR3 region has the DNA TGTGCCAGCAGTTCAAATTCGGAGGGCTCCTACGAGCAGTACTTC.

V gene TRBV20-1 combines with J gene TRBJ2-1, with 9 bases that match TRBD2. Trimming at V came to 0 bases and at J to 0 bases, leaving 6 bases not matched to a gene. The germline gives CDR1 DFQATT, CDR2 SNEGSKA (reference sequence). The CDR3 runs to 17 residues. DNA for the CDR3: TGCAGTGCTAGAGATCGAAGCGGGGGGAGCTCCTACAATGAGCAGTTCTTC. It is translated as CSARDRSGGSSYNEQFF.

This clonotype was recorded at least ten times. The V call is TRBV11-2, the J call TRBJ2-7; D is unresolved. Trimming shortened V by 1 base and J by 5 bases, and 9 bases separated the two germline ends. The CDR3 consists of 13 residues. CDR1 and CDR2 (germline): SGHAT, FQNNGV. The CDR3 loop is CASSLVEGNEQYF. Written as DNA, the CDR3 is TGTGCCAGCAGCTTAGTTGAAGGTAACGAGCAGTACTTC.

A few counts support this clonotype. CDR3 nucleotides: TGTGCCACCAGTGATCAGGGGTGGAATCAGCCCCAGCATTTT. Residues: CATSDQGWNQPQHF. The V and J genes are TRBV24-1 and TRBJ1-5; weak D call: TRBD1 (6 bases). Germline V gene sequence: CDR1 KGHDR, CDR2 SFDVKD. Trimming took 3 bases from V and 4 from J, leaving 9 bases between them. The CDR3 is made up of 14 amino acids.

This clonotype was picked up a small number of times. The gene calls are TRBV5-1 and TRBJ1-1; no reliable D call. Germline lookup yields CDR1 SGHRS and CDR2 YFSETQ. CDR3 length: 13 amino acids. Between the trimmed V and J ends, which lost 2 bases and 3 bases, there was a span of 8 bases. The CDR3 DNA reads as TGCGCCAGCAGCTTCATGGACCACACTGAAGCTTTCTTT. Translation gives CASSFMDHTEAFF. Using reference TRBV5-1 and TRBJ1-1 for the parts outside the CDR3, the full variable domain is KAGVTQTPRYLIKTRGQQVTLSCSPISGHRSVSWYQQTPGQGLQFLFEYFSETQRNKGNFPGRFSGRQFSNSRSEMNVSTLELGDSALYLCASSFMDHTEAFFGQGTRLTVV.

The chain employs TRBV27 and TRBJ1-2; D is perhaps TRBD1 (6 bases). The V gene's germline CDR1 is MNHEY and CDR2 SMNVEV (reference sequence). Trimming shortened V by 2 bases and J by 1 base, and 8 bases separated the two germline ends. This CDR3 has 14 amino acids. The CDR3 loop is CASSLGGHNYGYTF. CDR3 DNA sequence: TGTGCCAGCAGTTTAGGGGGACATAACTATGGCTACACCTTC.